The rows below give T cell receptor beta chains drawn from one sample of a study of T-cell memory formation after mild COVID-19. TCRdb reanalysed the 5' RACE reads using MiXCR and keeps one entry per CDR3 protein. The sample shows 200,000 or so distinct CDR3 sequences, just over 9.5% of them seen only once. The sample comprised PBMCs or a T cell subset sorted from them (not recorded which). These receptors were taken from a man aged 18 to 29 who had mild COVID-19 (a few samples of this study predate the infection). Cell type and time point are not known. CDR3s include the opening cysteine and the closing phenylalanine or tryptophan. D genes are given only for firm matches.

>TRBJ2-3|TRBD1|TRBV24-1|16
CATSDPTDRAGDTQYF
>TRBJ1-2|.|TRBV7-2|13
CASSPFQEGGYTF
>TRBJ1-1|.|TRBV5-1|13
CASPARLGSEAFF
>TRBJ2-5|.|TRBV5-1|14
CASSLVPDDETQYF
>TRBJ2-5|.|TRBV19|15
CASSYVRGGAETQYF
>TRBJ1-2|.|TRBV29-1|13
CSVEDRTTYGYTF
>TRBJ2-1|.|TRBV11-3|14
CASSLEGAYNEQFF
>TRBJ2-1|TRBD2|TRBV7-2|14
CASSSRLAYNEQFF
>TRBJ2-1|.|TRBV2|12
CASRGYTDEQFF
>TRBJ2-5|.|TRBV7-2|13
CASSRATQETQYF
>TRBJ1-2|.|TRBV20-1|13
CSAPKDGNYGYTF
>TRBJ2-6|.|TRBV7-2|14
CASTSHGGANVLTF
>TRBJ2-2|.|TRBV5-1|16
CASSFIGAPGAGELFF
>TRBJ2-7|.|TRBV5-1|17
CASSLRSRTESSYEQYF
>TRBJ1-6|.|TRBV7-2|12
CASSLEHSPLHF
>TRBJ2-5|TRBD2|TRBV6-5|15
CASSYHTSVRETQYF
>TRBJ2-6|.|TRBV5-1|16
CASSGTLSSGANVLTF
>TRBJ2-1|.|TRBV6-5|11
CASSFGHEQFF
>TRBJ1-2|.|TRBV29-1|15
CSVEDQEVANYGYTF
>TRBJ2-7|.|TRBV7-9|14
CASSAIQRYGEQYF
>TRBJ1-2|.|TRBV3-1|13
CASSQDWAWSYTF
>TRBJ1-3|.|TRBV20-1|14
CSAQRRSSGNTIYF
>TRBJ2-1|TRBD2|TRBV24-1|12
CATSDPGTSEFF
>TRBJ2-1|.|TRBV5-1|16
CASSLYAGPSYNEQFF
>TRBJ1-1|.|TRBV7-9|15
CASSPHMGGNTEAFF
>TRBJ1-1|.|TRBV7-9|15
CASSFLHAPDTEAFF
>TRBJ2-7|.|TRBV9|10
CASRWGEQYF